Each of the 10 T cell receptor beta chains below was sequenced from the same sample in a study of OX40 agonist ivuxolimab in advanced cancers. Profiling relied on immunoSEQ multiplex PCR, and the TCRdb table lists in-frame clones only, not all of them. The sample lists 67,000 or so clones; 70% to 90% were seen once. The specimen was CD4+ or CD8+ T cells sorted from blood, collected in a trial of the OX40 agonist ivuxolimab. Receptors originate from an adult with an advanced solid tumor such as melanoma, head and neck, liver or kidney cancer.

The CDR3 spells CASSVSSGQGDRLFF. CDR3 bases: TGTGCCAGCAGCGTTTCCTCGGGACAGGGAGACCGGCTGTTTTTT. This rearrangement joins TRBV9 to TRBJ1-4; 9 bases map to TRBD1. The CDR3 has 15 residues. Germline CDR1 reads SGDLS; CDR2 reads YYNGEE. The V and J ends lost 2 bases and 14 bases, in that order; junction bases with no gene match: 13.

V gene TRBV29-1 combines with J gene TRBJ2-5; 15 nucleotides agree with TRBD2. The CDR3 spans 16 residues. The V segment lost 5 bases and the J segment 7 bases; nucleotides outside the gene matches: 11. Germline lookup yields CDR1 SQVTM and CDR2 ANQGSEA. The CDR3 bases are TGCAGCGTTTCGGGACTAGCGGGAGGTAGAGGGGGGACCCAGTACTTC. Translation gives CSVSGLAGGRGGTQYF.

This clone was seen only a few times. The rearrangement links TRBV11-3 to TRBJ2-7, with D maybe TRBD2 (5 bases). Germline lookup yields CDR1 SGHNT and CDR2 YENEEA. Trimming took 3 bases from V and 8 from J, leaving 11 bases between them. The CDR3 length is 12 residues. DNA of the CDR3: TGTGCCAGCAGCTTTAGACGGGAAAAGCAGTACTTC. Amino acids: CASSFRREKQYF.

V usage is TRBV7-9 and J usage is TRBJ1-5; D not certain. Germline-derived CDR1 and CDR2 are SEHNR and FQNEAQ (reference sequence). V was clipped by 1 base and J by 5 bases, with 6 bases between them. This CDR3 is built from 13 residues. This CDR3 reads CASSLGNDQPQHF. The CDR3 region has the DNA TGTGCCAGCAGCTTAGGGAACGATCAGCCCCAGCATTTT. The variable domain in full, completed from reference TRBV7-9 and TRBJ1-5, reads DTGVSQNPRHKITKRGQNVTFRCDPISEHNRLYWYRQTLGQGPEFLTYFQNEAQLEKSRLLSDRFSAERPKGSFSTLEIQRTEQGDSAMYLCASSLGNDQPQHFGDGTRLSIL.

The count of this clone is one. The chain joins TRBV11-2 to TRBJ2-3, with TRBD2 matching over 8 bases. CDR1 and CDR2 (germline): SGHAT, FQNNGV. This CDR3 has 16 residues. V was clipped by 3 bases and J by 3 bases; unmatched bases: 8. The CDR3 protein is CASSFSGRAGTDTQYF. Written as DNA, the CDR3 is TGTGCCAGCAGCTTTTCCGGGAGGGCCGGGACAGATACGCAGTATTTT.

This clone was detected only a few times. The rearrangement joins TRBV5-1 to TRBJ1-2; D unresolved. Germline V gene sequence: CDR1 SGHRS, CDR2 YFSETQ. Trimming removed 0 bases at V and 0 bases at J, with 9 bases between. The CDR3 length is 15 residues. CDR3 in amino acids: CASSLGAATNYGYTF. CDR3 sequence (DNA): TGCGCCAGCAGCTTGGGGGCAGCAACTAACTATGGCTACACCTTC.

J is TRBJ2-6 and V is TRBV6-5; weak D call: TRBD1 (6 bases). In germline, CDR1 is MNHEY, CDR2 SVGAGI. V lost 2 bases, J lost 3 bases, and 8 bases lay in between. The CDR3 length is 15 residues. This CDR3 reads CASSYGDNGANVLTF. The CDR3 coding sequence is TGTGCCAGCAGTTACGGGGACAATGGGGCCAACGTCCTGACTTTC.

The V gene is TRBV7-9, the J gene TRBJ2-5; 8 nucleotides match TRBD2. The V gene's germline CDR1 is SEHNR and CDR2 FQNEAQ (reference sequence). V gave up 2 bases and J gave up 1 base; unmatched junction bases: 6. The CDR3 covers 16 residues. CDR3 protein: CASSLLGLAGQETQYF. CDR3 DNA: TGTGCCAGCAGCTTACTGGGGCTAGCGGGCCAAGAGACCCAGTACTTC.

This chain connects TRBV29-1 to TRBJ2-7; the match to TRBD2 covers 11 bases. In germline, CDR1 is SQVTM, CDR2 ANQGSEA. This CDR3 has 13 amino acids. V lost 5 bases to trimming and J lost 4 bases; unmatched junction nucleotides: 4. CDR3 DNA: TGCAGCGTTATAGCGGGAGGGGGATACGAGCAGTACTTC. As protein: CSVIAGGGYEQYF.

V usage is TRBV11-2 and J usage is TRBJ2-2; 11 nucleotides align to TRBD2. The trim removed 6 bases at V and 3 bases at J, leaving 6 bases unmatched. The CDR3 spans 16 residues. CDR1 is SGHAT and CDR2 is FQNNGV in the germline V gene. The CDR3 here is CASRPSGRTYTGELFF. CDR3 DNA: TGTGCCAGCAGACCTAGCGGGAGGACGTACACCGGGGAGCTGTTTTTT.